This T cell receptor (beta chain) was captured by sequencing in a study of human T cells and chemical hapten exposure. In the study overall: There were per-sample TCR yield variations, arising mainly from small pooled library volume differences. Broader study findings: There was no change with DPC sensitization in TCRs above 1 in 1000 frequency. Expanded TCRs made up significantly more big CDR3 similarity clusters than controls did.

Worth noting for this clonotype: The target antigen is unknown.

TCRdb reanalysed the RACE reads using MiXCR and keeps one entry per CDR3 protein. The profile shows under 200,000 distinct CDR3 sequences, more than 14% of them singletons. As for time point: patch test 1, 2 weeks after DPC sensitization. Treatment reported: therapeutic diphenylcyclopropenone sensitization with weekly scalp DPC. Blood draws came before every patch-test application. The sequence derives from a woman in her thirties with alopecia areata. Some clones in this sample may be carry-over from other donors' samples. Specimen: whole blood, collected in connection with sensitization to the hapten diphenylcyclopropenone (DPC).

CDR3 in amino acids: CASSLGIAKETQYF. DNA for the CDR3: TGTGCCAGCAGCCTGGGCATAGCAAAAGAGACCCAGTACTTC. This chain links TRBV5-4 with TRBJ2-5; D is unclear. The CDR3 sequence is 14 residues long. The V end lost 4 bases, the J end lost 3 bases, and 13 bases lay between the germline ends. Germline CDR1 reads SGHNT; CDR2 reads YYREEE (reference sequence).